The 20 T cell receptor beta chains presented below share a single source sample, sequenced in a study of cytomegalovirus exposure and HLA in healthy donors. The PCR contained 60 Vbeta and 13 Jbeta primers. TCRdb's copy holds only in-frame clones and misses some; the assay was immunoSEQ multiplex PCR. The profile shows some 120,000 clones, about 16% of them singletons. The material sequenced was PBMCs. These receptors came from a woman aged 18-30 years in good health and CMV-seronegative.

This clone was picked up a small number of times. CDR3 in amino acids: CASSLAGGAFGNTIYF. CDR3 nucleotides: TGTGCCAGCAGCTTGGCAGGGGGCGCGTTCGGAAACACCATATATTTT. The chain employs TRBV5-8 and TRBJ1-3; 8 positions match TRBD1. The germline V gene encodes CDR1 SGHTS and CDR2 YDEGEE. The CDR3 contains 16 residues. With 0 bases clipped from V and 4 bases from J, the junction kept 6 bases outside the gene matches.

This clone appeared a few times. CDR3 DNA: TGTGCCAGCAGTTCCTCGACAGGGGTCGCGAGGGAGCAGTACTTC. Amino acids: CASSSSTGVAREQYF. This rearrangement joins TRBV27 to TRBJ2-7; 8 bases agree with TRBD1. CDR3 length equals 15 residues. The germline CDR1 and CDR2 sequences are MNHEY and SMNVEV (reference sequence). V shed 4 bases, J shed 7 bases, and the junction held 12 bases outside the gene matches.

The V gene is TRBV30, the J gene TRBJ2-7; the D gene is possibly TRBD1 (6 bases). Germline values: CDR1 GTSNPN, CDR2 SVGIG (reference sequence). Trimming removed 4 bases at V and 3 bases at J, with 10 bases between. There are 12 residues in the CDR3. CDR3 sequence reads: CAWKQGSYEQYF. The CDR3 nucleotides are TGTGCCTGGAAACAGGGTAGCTACGAGCAGTACTTC.

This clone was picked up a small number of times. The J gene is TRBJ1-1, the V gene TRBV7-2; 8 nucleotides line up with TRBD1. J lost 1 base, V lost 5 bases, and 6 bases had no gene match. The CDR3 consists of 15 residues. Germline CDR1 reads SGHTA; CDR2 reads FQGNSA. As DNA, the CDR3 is TGTGCCAGCAGCGCTGACAGGGGACGGAACACTGAAGCTTTCTTT. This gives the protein CASSADRGRNTEAFF.

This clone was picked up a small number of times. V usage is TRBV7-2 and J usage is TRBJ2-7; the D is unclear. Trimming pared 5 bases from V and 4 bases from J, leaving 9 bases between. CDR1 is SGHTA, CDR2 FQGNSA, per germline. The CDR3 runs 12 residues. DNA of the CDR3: TGTGCCAGCAGCGCCGGAGAGTACGAGCAGTACTTC. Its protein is CASSAGEYEQYF.

CDR3 residues: CASSLAGGEAQYF. The CDR3 nucleotides are TGCGCCAGCAGCTTGGCCGGCGGGGAGGCCCAGTACTTC. The V call is TRBV5-1, the J call TRBJ2-5; D perhaps matches TRBD2 (6 bases). Trimming cost V 0 bases and J 9 bases, with 12 bases left between them. CDR1 SGHRS and CDR2 YFSETQ come from the germline V gene. This CDR3 is built from 13 residues.

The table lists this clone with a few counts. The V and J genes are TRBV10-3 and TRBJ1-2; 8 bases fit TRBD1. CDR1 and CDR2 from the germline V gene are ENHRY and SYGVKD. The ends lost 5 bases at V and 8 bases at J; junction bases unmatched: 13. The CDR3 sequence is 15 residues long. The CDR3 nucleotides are TGTGCCATCAGTCCTGCGACGGACAGGGTCGGCGGCTACACCTTC. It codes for CAISPATDRVGGYTF.

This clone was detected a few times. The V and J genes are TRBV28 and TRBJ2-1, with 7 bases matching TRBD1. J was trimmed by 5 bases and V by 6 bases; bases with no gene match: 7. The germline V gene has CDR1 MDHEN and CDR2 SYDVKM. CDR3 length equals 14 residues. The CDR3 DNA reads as TGTGCCAGCAGCAGACAGGGCTGGAACAATGAGCAGTTCTTC. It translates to CASSRQGWNNEQFF. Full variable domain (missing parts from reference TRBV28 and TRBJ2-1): DVKVTQSSRYLVKRTGEKVFLECVQDMDHENMFWYRQDPGLGLRLIYFSYDVKMKEKGDIPEGYSVSREKKERFSLILESASTNQTSMYLCASSRQGWNNEQFFGPGTRLTVL.

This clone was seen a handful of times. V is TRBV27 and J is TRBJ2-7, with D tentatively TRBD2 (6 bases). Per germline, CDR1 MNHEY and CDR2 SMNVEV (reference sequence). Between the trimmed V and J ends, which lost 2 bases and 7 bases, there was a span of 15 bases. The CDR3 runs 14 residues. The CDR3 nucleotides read TGTGCCAGCAGTTTAAGGTGGGAGGTGAAAGAGCAGTACTTC. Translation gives CASSLRWEVKEQYF.

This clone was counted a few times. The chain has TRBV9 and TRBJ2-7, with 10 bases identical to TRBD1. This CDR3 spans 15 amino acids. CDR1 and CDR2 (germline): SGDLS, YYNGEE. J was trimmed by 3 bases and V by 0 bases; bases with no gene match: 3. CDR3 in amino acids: CASSVGGQGIYEQYF. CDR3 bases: TGTGCCAGCAGCGTAGGGGGACAGGGGATCTACGAGCAGTACTTC.

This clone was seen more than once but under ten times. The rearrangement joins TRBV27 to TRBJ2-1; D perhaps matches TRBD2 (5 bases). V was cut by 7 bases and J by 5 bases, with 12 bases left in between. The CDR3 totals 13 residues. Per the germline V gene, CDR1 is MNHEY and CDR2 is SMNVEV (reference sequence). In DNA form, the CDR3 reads TGTGCCAGCAAGCGACTACTCCACAATGAGCAGTTCTTC. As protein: CASKRLLHNEQFF.

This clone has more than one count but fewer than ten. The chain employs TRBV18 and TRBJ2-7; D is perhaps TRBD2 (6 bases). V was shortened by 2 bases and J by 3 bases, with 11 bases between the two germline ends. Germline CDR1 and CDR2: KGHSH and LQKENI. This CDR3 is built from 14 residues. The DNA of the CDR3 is TGTGCCAGCTCACCAGCTAGCGAGCTCTACGAGCAGTACTTC. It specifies CASSPASELYEQYF. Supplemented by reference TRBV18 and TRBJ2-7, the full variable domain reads NAGVMQNPRHLVRRRGQEARLRCSPMKGHSHVYWYRQLPEEGLKFMVYLQKENIIDESGMPKERFSAEFPKEGPSILRIQQVVRGDSAAYFCASSPASELYEQYFGPGTRLTVT.

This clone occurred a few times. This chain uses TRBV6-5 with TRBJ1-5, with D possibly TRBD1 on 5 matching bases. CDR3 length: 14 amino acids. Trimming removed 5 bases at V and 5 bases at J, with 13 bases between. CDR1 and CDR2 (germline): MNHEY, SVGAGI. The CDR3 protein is CASSGTAGDQPQHF. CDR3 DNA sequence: TGTGCCAGCAGTGGGACGGCGGGGGATCAGCCCCAGCATTTT.

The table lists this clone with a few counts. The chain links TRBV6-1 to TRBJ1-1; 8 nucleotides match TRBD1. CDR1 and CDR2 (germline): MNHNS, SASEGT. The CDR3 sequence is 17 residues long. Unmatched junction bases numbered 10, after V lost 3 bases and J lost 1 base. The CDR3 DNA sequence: TGTGCCAGCAGTGAGGGGATGACAGGGGTATCGAACACTGAAGCTTTCTTT. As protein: CASSEGMTGVSNTEAFF.

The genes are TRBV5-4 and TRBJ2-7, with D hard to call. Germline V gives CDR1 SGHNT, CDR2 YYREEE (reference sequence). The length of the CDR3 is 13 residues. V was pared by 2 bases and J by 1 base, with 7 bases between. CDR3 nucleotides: TGTGCCAGCAGCTTCCCCCGTTCCTACGAGCAGTACTTC. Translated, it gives CASSFPRSYEQYF.

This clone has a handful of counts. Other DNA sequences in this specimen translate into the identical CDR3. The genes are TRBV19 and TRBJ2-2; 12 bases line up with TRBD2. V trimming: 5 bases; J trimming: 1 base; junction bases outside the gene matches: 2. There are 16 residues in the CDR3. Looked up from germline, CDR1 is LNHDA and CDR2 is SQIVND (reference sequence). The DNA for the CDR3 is TGTGCCAGTAGTCCGGGACTAGCGGGGAACACCGGGGAGCTGTTTTTT. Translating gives CASSPGLAGNTGELFF. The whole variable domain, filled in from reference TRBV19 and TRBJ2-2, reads DGGITQSPKYLFRKEGQNVTLSCEQNLNHDAMYWYRQDPGQGLRLIYYSQIVNDFQKGDIAEGYSVSREKKESFPLTVTSAQKNPTAFYLCASSPGLAGNTGELFFGEGSRLTVL.

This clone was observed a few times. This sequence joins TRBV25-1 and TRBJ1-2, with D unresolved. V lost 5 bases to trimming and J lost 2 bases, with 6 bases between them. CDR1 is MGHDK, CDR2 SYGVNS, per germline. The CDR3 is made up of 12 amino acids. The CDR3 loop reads CASSPGNYGYTF. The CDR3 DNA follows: TGTGCCAGCAGTCCGGGGAACTATGGCTACACCTTC.

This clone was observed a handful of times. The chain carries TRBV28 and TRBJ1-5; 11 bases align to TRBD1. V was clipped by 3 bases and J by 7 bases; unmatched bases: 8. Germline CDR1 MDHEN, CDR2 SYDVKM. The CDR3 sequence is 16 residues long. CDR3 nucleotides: TGTGCCAGCAGTTTCGGACAGGGGGCGGGTGGGCAGCCCCAGCATTTT. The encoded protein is CASSFGQGAGGQPQHF.

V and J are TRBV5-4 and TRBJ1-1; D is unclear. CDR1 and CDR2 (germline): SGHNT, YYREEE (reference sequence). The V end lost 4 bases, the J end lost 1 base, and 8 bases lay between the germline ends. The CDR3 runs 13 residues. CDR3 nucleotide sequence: TGTGCCAGCAGCATTCGACAGAACACTGAAGCTTTCTTT. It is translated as CASSIRQNTEAFF.

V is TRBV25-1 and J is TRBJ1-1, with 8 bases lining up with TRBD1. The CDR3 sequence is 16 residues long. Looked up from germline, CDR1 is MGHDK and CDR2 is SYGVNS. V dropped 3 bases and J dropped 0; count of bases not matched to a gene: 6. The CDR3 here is CASSDPSGQVNTEAFF. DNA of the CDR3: TGTGCCAGCAGTGATCCATCGGGACAGGTGAACACTGAAGCTTTCTTT.